This T cell receptor beta chain emerged from a study of tumor and adjacent non-tumor tissue in lung cancer. Study information: There were around 11 adenocarcinoma, a couple of squamous cell carcinoma and 1 small cell lung cancer cases. Each sample yielded approximately 4.2 million productive TCRbeta reads on average. Stage I to III disease affected over nine men and about 5 women aged about 30 to 85.

CDR3 length: 14 amino acids. Per the germline V gene, CDR1 is SGHRS and CDR2 is YFSETQ. The library came from three nested PCR rounds adapted from ARM-PCR protocols. TCRdb ran MiXCR on the multiplex PCR reads and lists one entry per CDR3 protein. The sample carries some 100,000 distinct CDR3 sequences, more than 55% recorded once. Findings and caveats of the study: Significantly higher TCR diversity was found in tumor than normal lung.

RNA was extracted from bulk tissue without any cell sorting. This non-tumor lung sample came from over 3 cm beyond the tumor edge. As for this clonotype: Antigen: not known. The junction differs from germline at one of its ends, possibly a read error.

The source material was distant non-tumor lung tissue. The clonotype originates from a man aged 25-45 years with non-small cell lung cancer. The chain combines TRBV5-1 with TRBJ1-1; D is ambiguous. The DNA for the CDR3 is TGCGCCAGCAGCTGGTTGGGGAAAAATAATGAAGCTTGCTTT. This translates into CASSWLGKNNEACF.